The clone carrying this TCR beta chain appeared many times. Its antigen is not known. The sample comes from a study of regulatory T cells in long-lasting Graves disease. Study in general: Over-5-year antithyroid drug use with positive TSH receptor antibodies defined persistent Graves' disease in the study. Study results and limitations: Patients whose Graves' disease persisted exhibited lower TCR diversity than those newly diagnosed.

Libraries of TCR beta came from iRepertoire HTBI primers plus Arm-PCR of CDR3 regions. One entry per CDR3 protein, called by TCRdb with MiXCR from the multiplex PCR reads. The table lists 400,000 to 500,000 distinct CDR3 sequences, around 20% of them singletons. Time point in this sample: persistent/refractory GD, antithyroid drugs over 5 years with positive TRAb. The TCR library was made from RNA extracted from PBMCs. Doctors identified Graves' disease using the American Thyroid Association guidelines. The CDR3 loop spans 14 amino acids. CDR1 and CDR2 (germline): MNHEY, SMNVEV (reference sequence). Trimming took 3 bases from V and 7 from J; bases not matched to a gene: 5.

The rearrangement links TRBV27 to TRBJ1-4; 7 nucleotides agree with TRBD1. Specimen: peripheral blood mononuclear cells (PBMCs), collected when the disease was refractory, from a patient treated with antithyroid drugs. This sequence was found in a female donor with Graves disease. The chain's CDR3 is CASSLKGAGEKLFF. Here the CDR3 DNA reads TGTGCCAGCAGTTTGAAGGGGGCAGGTGAAAAACTGTTTTTT.